This T cell receptor beta chain was identified during a study of blood T cell repertoires in COVID-19. Study-level information: The cDNA or gDNA used as material had been derived from T cells, B-cell-depleted T cells, or PBMCs.

Enrolled through a virtual design, the participants were between roughly 18 and 95 years of age and came from some 26 US areas. Participant-given clinical history determined each cohort assignment. Sequencing used immunoSEQ multiplex PCR; TCRdb keeps in-frame clones, though not all of them. The sample has 270,000 or so clones, more than 85% seen once. The CDR3 covers 15 residues. Looked up from germline, CDR1 is MGHRA and CDR2 is YSYEKL. Trimming at V came to 1 base and at J to 3 bases, leaving 6 bases not matched to a gene. The chain employs TRBV4-1 and TRBJ2-7, with 7 bases that match TRBD1. The sequence was collected from a man aged 35-49 years who had been exposed to COVID-19. Sequencing was performed on PBMCs or T cells enriched from blood (not recorded which). For the CDR3, the DNA is TGCGCCAGCAGCCAAGCCGGGACAGCCGACTACGAGCAGTACTTC. Amino acid sequence: CASSQAGTADYEQYF.